This T cell receptor beta chain derives from a study of glioma-infiltrating T cells after dendritic cell vaccination. Study background: Dendritic cell vaccine was injected intradermally three times, biweekly.

Repertoires were generated with immunoSEQ multiplex PCR, while TCRdb's copy carries only in-frame clones and drops some. The sample includes 85,000 to 95,000 clones, just over 85% of them seen just once. This CDR3 comprises 15 residues. Germline V gives CDR1 LGHNA, CDR2 YNFKEQ. The V segment lost 0 bases and the J segment 0 bases; nucleotides outside the gene matches: 1. This chain uses TRBV4-2 with TRBJ2-7; 8 bases match TRBD2. This TCR was sampled from a human donor with glioblastoma. This specimen was blood, taken before dendritic cell vaccination. The CDR3 region has the DNA TGTGCCAGCAGCCAAGAGGCGGGAGGCTCCTACGAGCAGTACTTC. It yields the protein CASSQEAGGSYEQYF.